The clone carrying this T cell receptor (beta chain) was recorded many times. Antigen: not known. These data originate in a study of early T cells in non-severe SARS-CoV-2 infection. Study-wide findings and caveats: VDJdb matching skewed toward anti-spike CD8 responses, missing private and CD4 specificities.

MiXCR, applied by TCRdb to the 5' RACE reads, yields one record per CDR3 protein. The sample yields 55,000 to 80,000 distinct CDR3 sequences, more than 7% seen once. The length of the CDR3 is 14 residues. CDR1 is KGHSH and CDR2 is LQKENI in the germline V gene. V shed 1 base and J shed 3 bases, with 8 bases lying between them. The sequences come from whole blood, collected at baseline. The clonotype comes from an adult who was a healthcare worker with PCR-confirmed SARS-CoV-2 infection or an uninfected control (not recorded which). This chain links TRBV18 with TRBJ2-3; D gene ambiguous. The CDR3 bases are TGTGCCAGCTCACCACAGGGATGGACAGATACGCAGTATTTT. It is translated as CASSPQGWTDTQYF.